Ten or more counts support the clone carrying this TCR beta chain. The antigen remains undetermined. TCRdb analysed the reads with MiXCR anew, one entry per CDR3 protein. The sample has about half a million distinct CDR3 sequences; roughly 34% are singletons. Germline V gene data show CDR1 as SGHTA and CDR2 as FQGNSA. This CDR3 contains 14 residues. V dropped 3 bases and J dropped 7; count of bases not matched to a gene: 4. This sample was included in a study of T cell repertoires in cytomegalovirus infection. For the study at large: In the study, CMV epitopes included recently identified HLA-C-restricted and well-studied HLA-B-restricted ones. Indications of both CMV infection and matching HLA type were provided by public TCR beta signatures.

General study points: CMV carriers with the relevant HLA were identified by cumulative public TCR beta family frequency.

This TCR came from a human donor in good health (CMV status not recorded). Some clones in this sample may be carry-over from other donors' samples. The V call is TRBV7-2, the J call TRBJ1-5; 9 positions match TRBD1. The source material was cultured PBMCs, sampled from culture after CMV antigen stimulation. CDR3 DNA sequence: TGTGCCAGCAGCTTGCAGGGACAGGGACAGCCCCAGCATTTT. Amino acid sequence: CASSLQGQGQPQHF.